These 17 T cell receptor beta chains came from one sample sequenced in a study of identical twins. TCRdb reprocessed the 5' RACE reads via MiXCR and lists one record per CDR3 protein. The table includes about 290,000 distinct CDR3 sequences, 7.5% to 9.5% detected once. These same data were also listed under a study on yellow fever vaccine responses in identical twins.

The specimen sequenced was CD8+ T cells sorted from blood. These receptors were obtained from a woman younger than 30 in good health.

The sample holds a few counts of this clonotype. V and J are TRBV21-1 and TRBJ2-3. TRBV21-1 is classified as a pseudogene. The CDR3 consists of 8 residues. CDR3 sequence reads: CASSKRDF. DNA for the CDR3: TGTGCCAGCAGCAAACGGGATTTT.

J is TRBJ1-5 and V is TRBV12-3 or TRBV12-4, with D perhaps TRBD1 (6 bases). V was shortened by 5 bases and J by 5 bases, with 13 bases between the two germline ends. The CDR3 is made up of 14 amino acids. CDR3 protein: CASSDVKGDQPQHF. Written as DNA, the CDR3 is TGTGCCAGCAGTGATGTTAAGGGGGATCAGCCCCAGCATTTT.

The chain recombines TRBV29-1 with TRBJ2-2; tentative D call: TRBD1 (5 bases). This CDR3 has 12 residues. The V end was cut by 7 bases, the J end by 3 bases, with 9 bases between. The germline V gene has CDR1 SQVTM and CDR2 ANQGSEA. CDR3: CSADRYTGELFF. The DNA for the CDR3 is TGCAGCGCCGACAGATACACCGGGGAGCTGTTTTTT.

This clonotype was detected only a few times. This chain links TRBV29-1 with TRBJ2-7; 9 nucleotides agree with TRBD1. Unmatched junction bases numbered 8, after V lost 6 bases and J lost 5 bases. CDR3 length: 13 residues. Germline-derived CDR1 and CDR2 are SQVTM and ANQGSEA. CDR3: CSVGGQGVHEQYF. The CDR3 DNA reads TGCAGCGTCGGGGGACAGGGAGTCCACGAGCAGTACTTC.

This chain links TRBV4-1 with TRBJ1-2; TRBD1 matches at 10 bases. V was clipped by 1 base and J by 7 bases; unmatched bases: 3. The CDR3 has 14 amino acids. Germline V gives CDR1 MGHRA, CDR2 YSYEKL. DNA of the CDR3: TGCGCCAGCAGCCAAGTGACAGGGGGCGGTGGCTACACCTTC. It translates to CASSQVTGGGGYTF.

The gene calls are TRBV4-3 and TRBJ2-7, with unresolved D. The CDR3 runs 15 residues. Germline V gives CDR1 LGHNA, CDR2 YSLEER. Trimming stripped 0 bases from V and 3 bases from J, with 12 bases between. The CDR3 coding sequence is TGCGCCAGCAGCCAAGATCGGCTTAACCTCTACGAGCAGTACTTC. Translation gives CASSQDRLNLYEQYF.

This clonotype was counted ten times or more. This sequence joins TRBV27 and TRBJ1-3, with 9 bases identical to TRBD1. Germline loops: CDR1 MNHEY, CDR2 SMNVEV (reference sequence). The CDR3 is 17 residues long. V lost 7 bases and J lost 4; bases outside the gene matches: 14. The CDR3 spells CASITKDRGGRGNTIYF. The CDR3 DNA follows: TGTGCCAGCATCACTAAGGACAGGGGAGGAAGAGGAAACACCATATATTTT.

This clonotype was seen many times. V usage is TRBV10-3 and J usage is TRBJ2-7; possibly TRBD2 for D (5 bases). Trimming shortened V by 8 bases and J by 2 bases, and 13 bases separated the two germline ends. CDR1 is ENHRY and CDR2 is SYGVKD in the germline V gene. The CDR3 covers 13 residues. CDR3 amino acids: CAISELVAYEQYF. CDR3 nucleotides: TGTGCCATCTCCGAACTAGTGGCCTACGAGCAGTACTTC.

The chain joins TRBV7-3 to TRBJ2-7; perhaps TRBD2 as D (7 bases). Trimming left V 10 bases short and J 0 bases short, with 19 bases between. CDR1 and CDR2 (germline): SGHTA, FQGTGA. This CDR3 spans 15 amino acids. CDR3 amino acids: CATYVRGGLSYEQYF. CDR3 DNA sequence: TGTGCCACCTACGTGCGCGGGGGCCTCTCCTACGAGCAGTACTTC.

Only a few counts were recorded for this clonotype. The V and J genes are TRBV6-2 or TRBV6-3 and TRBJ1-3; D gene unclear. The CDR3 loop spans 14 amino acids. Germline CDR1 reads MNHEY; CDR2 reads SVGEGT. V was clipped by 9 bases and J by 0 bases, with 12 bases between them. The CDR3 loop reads CASSGSVSGNTIYF. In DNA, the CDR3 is TGTGCCAGTTCGGGCAGCGTCTCTGGAAACACCATATATTTT.

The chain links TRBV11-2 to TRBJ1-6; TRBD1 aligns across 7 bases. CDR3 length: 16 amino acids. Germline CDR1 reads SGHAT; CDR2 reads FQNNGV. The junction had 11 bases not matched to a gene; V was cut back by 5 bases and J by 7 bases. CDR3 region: CASSPGATGVNSPLHF. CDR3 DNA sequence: TGTGCCAGCAGCCCCGGCGCTACAGGGGTAAATTCACCCCTCCACTTT. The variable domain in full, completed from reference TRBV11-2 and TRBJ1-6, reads EAGVAQSPRYKIIEKRQSVAFWCNPISGHATLYWYQQILGQGPKLLIQFQNNGVVDDSQLPKDRFSAERLKGVDSTLKIQPAKLEDSAVYLCASSPGATGVNSPLHFGNGTRLTVT.

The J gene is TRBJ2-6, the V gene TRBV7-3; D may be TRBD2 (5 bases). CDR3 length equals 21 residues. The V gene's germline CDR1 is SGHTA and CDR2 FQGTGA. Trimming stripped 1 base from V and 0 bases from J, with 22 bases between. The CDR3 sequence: CASSLNRGPKDGSSGANVLTF. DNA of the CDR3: TGTGCCAGCAGCTTAAATAGAGGGCCCAAGGACGGAAGCTCTGGGGCCAACGTCCTGACTTTC.

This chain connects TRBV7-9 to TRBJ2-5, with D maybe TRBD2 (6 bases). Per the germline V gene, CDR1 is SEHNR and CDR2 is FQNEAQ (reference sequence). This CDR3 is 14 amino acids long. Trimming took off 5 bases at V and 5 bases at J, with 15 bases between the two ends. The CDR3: CASSPIGGMETQYF. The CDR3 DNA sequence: TGTGCCAGCAGCCCCATCGGGGGTATGGAGACCCAGTACTTC. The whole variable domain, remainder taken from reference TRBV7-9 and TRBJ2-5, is DTGVSQNPRHKITKRGQNVTFRCDPISEHNRLYWYRQTLGQGPEFLTYFQNEAQLEKSRLLSDRFSAERPKGSFSTLEIQRTEQGDSAMYLCASSPIGGMETQYFGPGTRLLVL.

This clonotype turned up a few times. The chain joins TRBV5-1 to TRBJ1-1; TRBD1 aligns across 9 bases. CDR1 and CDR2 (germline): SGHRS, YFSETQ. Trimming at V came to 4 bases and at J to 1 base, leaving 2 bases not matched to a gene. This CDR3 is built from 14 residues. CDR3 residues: CASSRDRENTEAFF. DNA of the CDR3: TGCGCCAGCAGCCGGGACAGGGAGAACACTGAAGCTTTCTTT.

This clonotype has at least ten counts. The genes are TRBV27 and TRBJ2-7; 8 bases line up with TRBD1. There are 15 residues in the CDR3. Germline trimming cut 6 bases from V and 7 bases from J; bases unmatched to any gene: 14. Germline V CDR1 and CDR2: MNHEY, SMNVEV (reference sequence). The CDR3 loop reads CASSYRGQGAWEQYF. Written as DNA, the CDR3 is TGTGCCAGCAGCTACCGAGGACAGGGCGCCTGGGAGCAGTACTTC.

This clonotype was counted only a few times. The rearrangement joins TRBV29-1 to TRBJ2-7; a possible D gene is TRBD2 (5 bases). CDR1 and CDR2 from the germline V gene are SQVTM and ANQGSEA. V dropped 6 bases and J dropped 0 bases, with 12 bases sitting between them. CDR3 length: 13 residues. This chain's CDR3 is CSVPSGNSYEQYF. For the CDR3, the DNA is TGCAGCGTCCCCTCGGGGAACTCCTACGAGCAGTACTTC.

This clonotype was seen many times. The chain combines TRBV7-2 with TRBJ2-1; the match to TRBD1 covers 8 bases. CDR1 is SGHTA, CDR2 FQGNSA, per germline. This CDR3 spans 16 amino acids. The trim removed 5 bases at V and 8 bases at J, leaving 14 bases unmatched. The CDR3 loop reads CASSLLGTGIVYEQFF. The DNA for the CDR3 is TGTGCCAGCAGCCTTCTAGGGACAGGCATTGTCTATGAGCAGTTCTTC.